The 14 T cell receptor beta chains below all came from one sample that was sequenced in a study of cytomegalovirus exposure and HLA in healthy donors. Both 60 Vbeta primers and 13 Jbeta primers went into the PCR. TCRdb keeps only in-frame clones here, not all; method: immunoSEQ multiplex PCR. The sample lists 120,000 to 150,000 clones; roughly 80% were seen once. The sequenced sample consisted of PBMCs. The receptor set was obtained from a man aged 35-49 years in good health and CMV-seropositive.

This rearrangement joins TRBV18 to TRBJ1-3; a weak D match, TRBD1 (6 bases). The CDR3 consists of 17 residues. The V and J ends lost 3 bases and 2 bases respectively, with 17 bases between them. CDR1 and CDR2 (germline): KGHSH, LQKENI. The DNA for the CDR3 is TGTGCCAGCTCACCGGCCTCGACAGGATCTGCTGGAAACACCATATATTTT. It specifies CASSPASTGSAGNTIYF.

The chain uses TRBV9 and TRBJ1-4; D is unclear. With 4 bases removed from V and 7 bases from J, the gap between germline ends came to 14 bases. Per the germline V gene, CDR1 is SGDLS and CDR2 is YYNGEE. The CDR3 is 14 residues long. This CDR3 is CASSPRVGGEKLFF. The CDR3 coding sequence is TGTGCCAGCAGCCCGCGAGTTGGCGGTGAAAAACTGTTTTTT.

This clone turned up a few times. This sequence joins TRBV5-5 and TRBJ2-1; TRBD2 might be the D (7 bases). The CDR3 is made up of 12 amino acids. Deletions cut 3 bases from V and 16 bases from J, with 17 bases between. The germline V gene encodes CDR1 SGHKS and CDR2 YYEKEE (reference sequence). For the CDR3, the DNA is TGTGCCAGCAGCTGGGAAGGGGGGGCAAAATTCTTC. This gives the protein CASSWEGGAKFF.

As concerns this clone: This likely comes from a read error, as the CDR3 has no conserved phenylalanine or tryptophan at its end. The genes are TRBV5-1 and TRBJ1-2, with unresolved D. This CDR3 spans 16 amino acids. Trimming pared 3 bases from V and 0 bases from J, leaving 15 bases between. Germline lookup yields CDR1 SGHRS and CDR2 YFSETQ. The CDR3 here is CASSSTGPGANYGYTL. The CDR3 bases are TGCGCCAGCAGCTCCACCGGGCCTGGGGCTAACTATGGCTACACCCTC.

CDR3 DNA sequence: TGTGCCAGCAGCACGACACCTAACTATGGCTACACCTTC. Translating gives CASSTTPNYGYTF. The V and J genes are TRBV7-9 and TRBJ1-2; D unclear. The V and J ends lost 5 bases and 0 bases respectively, with 7 bases between them. Germline CDR1 is SEHNR and CDR2 is FQNEAQ (reference sequence). This CDR3 contains 13 residues.

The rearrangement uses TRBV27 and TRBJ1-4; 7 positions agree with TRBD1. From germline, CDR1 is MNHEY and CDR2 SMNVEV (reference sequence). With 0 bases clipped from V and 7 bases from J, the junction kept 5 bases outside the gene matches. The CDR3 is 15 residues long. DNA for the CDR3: TGTGCCAGCAGTTTATCGGGGGGACAGCCTGAAAAACTGTTTTTT. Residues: CASSLSGGQPEKLFF.

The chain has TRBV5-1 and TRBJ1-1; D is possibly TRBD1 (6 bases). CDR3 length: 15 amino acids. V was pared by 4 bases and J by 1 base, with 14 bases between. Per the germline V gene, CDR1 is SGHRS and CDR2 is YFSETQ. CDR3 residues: CASSPQRTENTEAFF. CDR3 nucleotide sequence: TGCGCCAGCAGCCCCCAGAGGACAGAGAACACTGAAGCTTTCTTT.

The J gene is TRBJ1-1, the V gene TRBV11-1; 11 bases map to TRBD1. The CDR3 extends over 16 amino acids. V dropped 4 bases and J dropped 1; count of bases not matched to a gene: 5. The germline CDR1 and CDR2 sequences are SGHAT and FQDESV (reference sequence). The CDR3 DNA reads TGTGCCAGCAGCTCGGGACAGGGGGATACGAACACTGAAGCTTTCTTT. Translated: CASSSGQGDTNTEAFF.

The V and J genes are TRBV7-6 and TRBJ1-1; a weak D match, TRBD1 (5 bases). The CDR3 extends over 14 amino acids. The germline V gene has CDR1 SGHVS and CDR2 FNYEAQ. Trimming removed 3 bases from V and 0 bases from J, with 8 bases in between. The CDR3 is CASSLGQLNTEAFF. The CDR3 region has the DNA TGTGCCAGCAGCTTGGGGCAGCTGAACACTGAAGCTTTCTTT. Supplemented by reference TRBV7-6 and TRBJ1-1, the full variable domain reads GAGVSQSPRYKVTKRGQDVALRCDPISGHVSLYWYRQALGQGPEFLTYFNYEAQQDKSGLPNDRFSAERPEGSISTLTIQRTEQRDSAMYRCASSLGQLNTEAFFGQGTRLTVV.

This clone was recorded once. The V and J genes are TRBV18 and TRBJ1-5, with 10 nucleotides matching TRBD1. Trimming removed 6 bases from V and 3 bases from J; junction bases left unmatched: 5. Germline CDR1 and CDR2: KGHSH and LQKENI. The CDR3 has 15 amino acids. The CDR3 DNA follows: TGTGCCAGCTCGCTGGGACAGGGGAACAATCAGCCCCAGCATTTT. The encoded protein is CASSLGQGNNQPQHF.

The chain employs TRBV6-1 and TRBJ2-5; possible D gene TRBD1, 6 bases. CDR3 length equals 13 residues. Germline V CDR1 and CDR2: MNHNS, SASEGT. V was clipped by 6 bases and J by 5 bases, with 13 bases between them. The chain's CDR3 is CASRRQGPETQYF. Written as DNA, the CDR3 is TGTGCCAGCAGACGCCAGGGGCCGGAGACCCAGTACTTC.

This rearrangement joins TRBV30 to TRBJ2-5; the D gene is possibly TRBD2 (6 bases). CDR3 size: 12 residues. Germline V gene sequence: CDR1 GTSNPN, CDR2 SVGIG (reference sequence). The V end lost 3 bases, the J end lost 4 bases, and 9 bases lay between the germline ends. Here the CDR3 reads CAWRRDRETQYF. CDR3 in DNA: TGTGCCTGGAGGCGGGATAGAGAGACCCAGTACTTC.

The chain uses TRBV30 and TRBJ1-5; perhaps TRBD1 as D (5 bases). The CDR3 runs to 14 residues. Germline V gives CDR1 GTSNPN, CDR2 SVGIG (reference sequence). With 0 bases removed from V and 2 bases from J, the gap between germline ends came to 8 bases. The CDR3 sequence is CAWSVRGGNQPQHF. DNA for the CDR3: TGTGCCTGGAGTGTCCGGGGGGGCAATCAGCCCCAGCATTTT.

The CDR3 DNA reads as TGTGCCAGCAGTCGAACAGGGGCAGCCTACGAGCAGTACTTC. Its protein is CASSRTGAAYEQYF. The V gene is TRBV28, the J gene TRBJ2-7; 7 nucleotides match TRBD1. The length of the CDR3 is 14 residues. V was pared by 5 bases and J by 2 bases, with 6 bases of the junction left unmatched. Germline V lookup: CDR1 MDHEN, CDR2 SYDVKM.